The 5 T cell receptor beta chains below all came from one sample that was sequenced in a study of vaccination and CD4 T cells after COVID-19. This sample's treatment: roughly 10-day PBMC culture with coronavirus spike peptide pools or control peptides (ViraFEST assay). These receptors' targets are unknown. Cultured CD4+ T cell DNA underwent sequencing with the Oncomine TCR Beta short-read assay. TCRdb processed the PCR reads anew with MiXCR; each CDR3 protein has one entry. The table records around 18,000 distinct CDR3 sequences, roughly 34% of them present only once. The sample was CD4+ T cells from blood, cultured in vitro. These receptors all stem from a human donor who had recovered from COVID-19.

Only a few counts were recorded for this clonotype. The chain employs TRBV20-1 and TRBJ2-7; 10 bases align to TRBD2. The germline CDR1 and CDR2 sequences are DFQATT and SNEGSKA (reference sequence). Losses at the gene ends were 1 base for V and 6 bases for J; bases not matched to a gene: 18. The CDR3 spans 18 residues. CDR3 amino acids: CSARGQGGLAGDLGEQYF. The CDR3, as DNA: TGCAGTGCTAGAGGACAGGGAGGGCTAGCGGGAGACCTGGGCGAGCAGTACTTC.

J is TRBJ2-5 and V is TRBV6-1; tentatively, D is TRBD2 (6 bases). Germline assignment: CDR1 MNHNS and CDR2 SASEGT. The CDR3 sequence is 15 residues long. Trimming left V 7 bases short and J 2 bases short, with 17 bases between. The CDR3 DNA follows: TGTGCCAGCATGAGAATCTGGGCGGGACAAGAGACCCAGTACTTC. Translating it yields CASMRIWAGQETQYF.

The V gene is TRBV27, the J gene TRBJ2-5; 7 bases map to TRBD2. Germline assignment: CDR1 MNHEY and CDR2 SMNVEV (reference sequence). The CDR3 has 15 residues. V lost 3 bases and J lost 6; bases outside the gene matches: 10. DNA for the CDR3: TGTGCCAGCAGTTTCGAGGGGAGGGTGAGGCAGACCCAGTACTTC. The encoded protein is CASSFEGRVRQTQYF.

This rearrangement joins TRBV20-1 to TRBJ2-1, with D possibly being TRBD2 (5 bases). Germline lookup yields CDR1 DFQATT and CDR2 SNEGSKA (reference sequence). V shed 0 bases and J shed 2 bases, with 8 bases lying between them. The CDR3 is 14 residues long. CDR3 sequence reads: CSAREGLAYNEQFF. CDR3 sequence (DNA): TGCAGTGCTAGAGAAGGACTGGCCTACAATGAGCAGTTCTTC.

The chain links TRBV19 to TRBJ1-5; 7 bases match TRBD1. Germline loops: CDR1 LNHDA, CDR2 SQIVND (reference sequence). Unmatched junction bases numbered 10, after V lost 6 bases and J lost 2 bases. The CDR3 totals 16 residues. CDR3 sequence: CASSVIGGSGNQPQHF. CDR3 bases: TGTGCCAGTAGCGTGATAGGGGGCTCGGGCAATCAGCCCCAGCATTTT.